This T cell receptor (beta chain) was obtained from a study of Graves' ophthalmopathy and Graves' hyperthyroidism. The overall study: At initial diagnosis, peripheral blood was obtained, and this preceded any treatment.

This clonotype showed up many times. Its antigen is undetermined. Amplification of the TCR beta CDR3 regions used RNA transcripts (as template). The workflow started with a first-round RT-PCR run with HTBI primers and then moved on to a second-round multiplex PCR. TCRdb passed the multiplex PCR reads through MiXCR, listing each CDR3 protein once. The sample carries 200,000 to 250,000 distinct CDR3 sequences, under 25% recorded once. Whole-study findings and limits: The majority of expanded thyroid clonotypes above 0.001 frequency also occurred in blood. The model forecast ophthalmopathy progression, reaching roughly 65% sensitivity and 72% to 80% specificity.

The sequence derives from a woman aged 45 to 65 with Graves' ophthalmopathy. Sequenced input: peripheral blood.

The CDR3: CASSLRTSGQETQYF. The CDR3 region has the DNA TGTGCCAGCAGTCTACGGACTAGCGGCCAAGAGACCCAGTACTTC. This chain connects TRBV28 to TRBJ2-5; TRBD2 aligns across 10 bases. In germline, CDR1 is MDHEN, CDR2 SYDVKM. Trimming at V came to 5 bases and at J to 1 base, leaving 4 bases not matched to a gene. This CDR3 spans 15 amino acids.